This T cell receptor beta chain was captured by sequencing in a study of T cells in Graves' hyperthyroidism and ophthalmopathy (dated by TCRdb to between 2018 and 2021). About the study as a whole: Peripheral blood was sampled at the time of initial diagnosis, prior to any treatment. The paper reports TCR Vbeta CDR3 sequencing of over 120 peripheral blood samples: 43 ophthalmopathy, some 80 hyperthyroidism and 17 progressor patients. Prospective prediction of ophthalmopathy was tested in an independent validation cohort of under 20 hyperthyroidism patients and roughly 16 patients who later progressed to ophthalmopathy. In addition, the study compared T-cell repertoires in thyroid tissue and in blood from five or six Graves' hyperthyroidism patients. For training and testing, the 95 to 100 patients in the discovery cohort were randomly divided in a 7:3 ratio. To identify distinguishing TCR V-J signatures, a discovery cohort of around 98 patients was used, comprising 40 to 45 with Graves' ophthalmopathy and about 59 with stable Graves' hyperthyroidism. After sampling, hyperthyroidism patients received methimazole starting at 30 mg daily, and ophthalmopathy patients received high-dose intravenous methylprednisolone. Overall study outcomes, separate from this receptor: Most expanded thyroid clonotypes (frequency above 0.001) were also detected in blood, a finding suggesting that blood repertoires may reflect thyroid immune responses. Ophthalmopathy was separated from stable hyperthyroidism by a 13 V-J signature model, with about 86% sensitivity and roughly 81% specificity obtained in cross-validation and 80%/75% obtained in testing. No statistical method was used to set the sample size in advance, and investigators knew the group allocation. In validation, the model predicted progression to ophthalmopathy a median of approximately 6.3 months before onset, with approximately 70% sensitivity and 72.22% specificity.

TCR beta CDR3 regions were amplified from RNA transcripts. The TCR CDR3 was subjected to a first round of RT-PCR using the HTBI primer set and the Qiagen OneStep RT-PCR kit. A second multiplex PCR round built the libraries, followed by size selection and purification. Libraries were sequenced paired-end with 100 bp reads on an Illumina HiSeq2000. The paper's data handling went like this. SOAPnuke was used to process the raw data, throwing out any read that contained adapters or uncalled bases, had a mean Phred below 15, or lacked an exact constant-primer or identifier match. COPE v1.2.5 was used to merge high-quality paired reads, and clonotypes were defined as unique nucleotide sequences. MiTCR v1.1 was used to align clonotypes to the IMGT TRBV, TRBD and TRBJ reference segments. Only V-J combinations with frequency above 0.0001, covering approximately 99% of repertoires, were analysed. A TCS score was defined as the ratio of F50 (clonal expansion) to E x V (chaos), with BLOSUM62-based TCRdist applied between CDR3 peptides within each V-J. Welch's t-statistics and random forest reduced several hundred V-J features to roughly 13, which were used in a naive Bayes classifier (R e1071). Starting from the raw public reads, TCRdb applied fastp trimming at Q25, assembled clones with MiXCR and retained in-frame beta chains. Identical CDR3 protein sequences are pooled into one entry, listed with their most common genes and DNA. TCRdb's processing, not the authors' own work, is the source of the V and J calls. Within this sample are around 300,000 distinct CDR3 sequences, with around 13% of them counted one time only. The top ten clonotypes cover around 23% of the sample.

This clonotype showed up many times. What this receptor recognizes is not known. No base quality information exists; no much larger clone differs at one position. Stable Graves' hyperthyroidism was defined as the absence of progression to ophthalmopathy over 18 months of follow-up. The hyperthyroidism patients were between 18 and 65 years old and newly diagnosed, with a disease duration of less than 2 months. Exclusion was applied to patients with uncontrolled infections, other autoimmune diseases, pregnancy or lactation. Diagnoses relied on clinical symptoms, serum thyroxine and TRAb, thyroid ultrasound and orbital computed tomography. Ficoll-Paque density gradient centrifugation was used to isolate PBMCs from 9.5 to 10 ml of fresh peripheral blood. Total RNA was extracted with Trizol reagent, and quality was checked on an Agilent 2100 Bioanalyzer. Taken from cysteine to phenylalanine, the CDR3 has 15 residues. Just CDR3 DNA is preserved here, 45 bases in frame from base 1. Trimming costs V 8 bases and J 3 bases, and their ends lie 16 bases apart.

This clonotype was sampled from a woman aged 25 to 39 with Graves' hyperthyroidism. The sample was blood. The chain was built from TRBV12-3 or TRBV12-4 and TRBJ1-4; confidence is insufficient to name the D gene. The CDR3 sequence is CASGERGSSNEKLFF. The DNA is TGTGCCAGCGGAGAACGCGGCAGCTCTAATGAAAAACTGTTTTTT.